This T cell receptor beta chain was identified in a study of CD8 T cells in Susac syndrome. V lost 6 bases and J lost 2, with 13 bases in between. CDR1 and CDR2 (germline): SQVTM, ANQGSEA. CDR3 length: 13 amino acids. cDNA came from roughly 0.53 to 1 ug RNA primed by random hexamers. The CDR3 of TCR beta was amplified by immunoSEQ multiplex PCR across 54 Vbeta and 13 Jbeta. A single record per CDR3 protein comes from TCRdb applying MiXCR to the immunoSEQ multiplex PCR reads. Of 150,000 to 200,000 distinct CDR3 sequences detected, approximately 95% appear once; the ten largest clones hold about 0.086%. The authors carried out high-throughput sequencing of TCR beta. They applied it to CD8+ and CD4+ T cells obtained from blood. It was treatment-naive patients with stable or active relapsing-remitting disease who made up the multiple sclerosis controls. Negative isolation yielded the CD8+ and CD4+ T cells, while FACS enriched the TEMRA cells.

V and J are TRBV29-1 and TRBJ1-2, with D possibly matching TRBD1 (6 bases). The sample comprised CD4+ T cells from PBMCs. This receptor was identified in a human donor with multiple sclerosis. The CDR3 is CSVLRGENYGYTF. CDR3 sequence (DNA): TGCAGCGTCCTAAGGGGGGAAAACTATGGCTACACCTTC. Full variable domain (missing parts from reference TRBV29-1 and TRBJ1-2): SAVISQKPSRDICQRGTSLTIQCQVDSQVTMMFWYRQQPGQSLTLIATANQGSEATYESGFVIDKFPISRPNLTFSTLTVSNMSPEDSSIYLCSVLRGENYGYTFGSGTRLTVV.